The rows below give T cell receptor beta chains drawn from one sample of a study of shared clonotypes between healthy human individuals. Sequenced by immunoSEQ multiplex PCR; TCRdb stores in-frame clones only, minus some. Here the sample spans some 2.1 million clones, approximately 95% being singletons. The source material was naive CD8+ T cells sorted from blood. Source of these receptors: a man between 18 and 29 years old in good health. Both conserved end residues are part of each CDR3. D genes are given only for firm matches. Clone size is stated in some rows and not others, as once, few, many or a class when expanded.

CDR3nt,CDR3aa,j_gene,d_gene,abundance,v_gene
TGTGCCAGCAGCGTAAATTTAGCGGGAGACGTCGACGAGCAGTACTTC,CASSVNLAGDVDEQYF,TRBJ2-7,TRBD2,-,TRBV9
TGCGCCAGCAGCTTGTCAGTGAACACTGAAGCTTTCTTT,CASSLSVNTEAFF,TRBJ1-1,-,-,TRBV5-1
TGTGCCAGCAGGATGGGACAGGGGTTCGCTTTCTTT,CASRMGQGFAFF,TRBJ1-1,TRBD1,-,TRBV2
TGTGCCATCAGAGACGGGGGGCACGGGGAGCTGTTTTTT,CAIRDGGHGELFF,TRBJ2-2,-,-,TRBV10-3
TGTGCCAGCAGTTTTGAGGCAGGGGGACGGGAGCAGTACTTC,CASSFEAGGREQYF,TRBJ2-7,TRBD1,-,TRBV27
TGTGCCAGCAGCTTAGGGGGGGGCCCGTTCTACGAGCAGTACTTC,CASSLGGGPFYEQYF,TRBJ2-7,-,-,TRBV7-9
TGTGCCAGCAGTCTACAGGGGGCCCTAGACCTATCCTATAATTCACCCCTCCACTTT,CASSLQGALDLSYNSPLHF,TRBJ1-6,TRBD1,-,TRBV27
TGTGCCAGCAGCTTGACTAGCGGGTACAACGAGCAGTACTTC,CASSLTSGYNEQYF,TRBJ2-7,TRBD2,-,TRBV7-6
TGTGCCAGCAGCCCACCCGAGGGCGGCTACACCTTC,CASSPPEGGYTF,TRBJ1-2,-,-,TRBV7-6
TGTGCCAGCAGTTACGACAGGGGAGGGGGCGGGGAGCTGTTTTTT,CASSYDRGGGGELFF,TRBJ2-2,-,once,TRBV6-5
TGCGCCAGCAGCCGCGGGGACCGTCAGGACACTGAAGCTTTCTTT,CASSRGDRQDTEAFF,TRBJ1-1,-,-,TRBV4-1
TGTGCCAGCAGCTTGGATAATCAGCCCCAGCATTTT,CASSLDNQPQHF,TRBJ1-5,-,-,TRBV5-6
TGTGCCTGGAGTCAAGTTAGGGACACATCCTACGAGCAGTACTTC,CAWSQVRDTSYEQYF,TRBJ2-7,-,once,TRBV30
TGTGCCAGCAGCAACTCCGAAGGGGGCTATAGCAATCAGCCCCAGCATTTT,CASSNSEGGYSNQPQHF,TRBJ1-5,-,-,TRBV21-1
TGTGCCAGCAGCTTGCGGCCCGGGGAAAAACTGTTTTTT,CASSLRPGEKLFF,TRBJ1-4,-,-,TRBV5-6
TGTGCCAGCAGTAGCCAGGGACTAGCGGGATACGAGCAGTACTTC,CASSSQGLAGYEQYF,TRBJ2-7,TRBD2,-,TRBV9
TGTGCCAGCAGTCCGAAGTTAGACACCCGCTACGAGCAGTACTTC,CASSPKLDTRYEQYF,TRBJ2-7,-,-,TRBV27
TGCGCCAGCAGCCAGGGGTCAAACCTAGCGGGGTACAATGAGCAGTTCTTC,CASSQGSNLAGYNEQFF,TRBJ2-1,TRBD2,-,TRBV4-1
TGTGCCAGCGTCAGGGCGAACACCGGGGAGCTGTTTTTT,CASVRANTGELFF,TRBJ2-2,-,-,TRBV7-6
TGCGCCAGCAGTGAGAGGGATATAGATACGCAGTATTTT,CASSERDIDTQYF,TRBJ2-3,-,-,TRBV10-1
TGCGCCAGCAGCCAAATGGGGGGGCAGTCGGCTGAAGCTTTCTTT,CASSQMGGQSAEAFF,TRBJ1-1,-,-,TRBV4-1
TGTGCCAGCAGTTTCAACCTACAGGGACTTAATGAAAAACTGTTTTTT,CASSFNLQGLNEKLFF,TRBJ1-4,-,-,TRBV28
TGTGCCTGGAGTGTCTGGGGGGCTAGCACAGATACGCAGTATTTT,CAWSVWGASTDTQYF,TRBJ2-3,-,-,TRBV30
TGTGCCAGCAGCGTCTCTCCGGCCAATGAGCAGTTCTTC,CASSVSPANEQFF,TRBJ2-1,-,-,TRBV7-2
TGTGCCAGCAGCGTAGAGGCAGGGAAAACCGGGGAGCTGTTTTTT,CASSVEAGKTGELFF,TRBJ2-2,-,-,TRBV9
TGTGCCAGCAGCTCGCAAGAATACCAAAGTCGGGCCAACGTCCTGACTTTC,CASSSQEYQSRANVLTF,TRBJ2-6,-,-,TRBV7-9
TGTGCCACCAGCACCCACCTCGACAGTTCTAACTATGGCTACACCTTC,CATSTHLDSSNYGYTF,TRBJ1-2,-,-,TRBV15
TGCAGCGTTTTCACGGACTACGAGCAGTACTTC,CSVFTDYEQYF,TRBJ2-7,-,-,TRBV29-1
TGTGCCTGGAGTGCTGGTCAGGGGAATCAGCCCCAGCATTTT,CAWSAGQGNQPQHF,TRBJ1-5,-,-,TRBV30
TGTGCCAGCAGCAAAGGGACACCTAGGGAAGAGACCCAGTACTTC,CASSKGTPREETQYF,TRBJ2-5,-,-,TRBV9
TGTGCCAGCAGCTTGTGGACGTTTAACACTGAAGCTTTCTTT,CASSLWTFNTEAFF,TRBJ1-1,-,-,TRBV5-6
TGTGCCAGCAGTTACTCGTGGGGGAACATGAACACTGAAGCTTTCTTT,CASSYSWGNMNTEAFF,TRBJ1-1,-,once,TRBV6-5
TGTGCCAGCAGTTTATTACAGGGGGCCGGGGAGCAGTACTTC,CASSLLQGAGEQYF,TRBJ2-7,TRBD1,-,TRBV27
TGCGCCAGCAGCCAAGGTATCGGACTCTCCTACGAGCAGTACTTC,CASSQGIGLSYEQYF,TRBJ2-7,-,-,TRBV4-1
TGTGCCAGCACCGAGGTTGGTGACGAGCAGTACTTC,CASTEVGDEQYF,TRBJ2-7,-,-,TRBV2
TGTGCCAGCAGTACGACAGGGGAACAAGAGACCCAGTACTTC,CASSTTGEQETQYF,TRBJ2-5,TRBD1,-,TRBV6-5
TGTGCCACCCCAGGCTGGGGACTAGCGGGAGGGTACGAGCAGTACTTC,CATPGWGLAGGYEQYF,TRBJ2-7,TRBD2,-,TRBV7-9
TGTGCCAGCAGCGTTGCTAGCGGGCTCGACTACGAGCAGTACTTC,CASSVASGLDYEQYF,TRBJ2-7,TRBD2,-,TRBV9